This T cell receptor beta chain was identified during a study of cytomegalovirus exposure and HLA in healthy donors. About the study: A subsequent analysis reported that the roughly 120 validation repertoires were produced on the same platform that had also been used for the 666 first-cohort repertoires.

The V end was cut by 3 bases, the J end by 5 bases, with 14 bases between. The CDR3 contains 15 residues. Germline CDR1 reads SGHTA; CDR2 reads FQGNSA. The donors were in the roughly 130-subject validation cohort, distinct from the approximately 700-subject first cohort. Clones were sequenced by immunoSEQ multiplex PCR, and TCRdb holds only the in-frame ones, with some missing. The sample has 200,000 to 250,000 clones, about nine tenths seen once. This TCR was sampled from a woman between 18 and 29 years old in good health and CMV-seropositive. The sequenced material came from PBMCs. The gene calls are TRBV7-2 and TRBJ2-1; D gene ambiguous. CDR3 coding DNA: TGTGCCAGCAGCTTTTCCCGGGTTATGAACAATGAGCAGTTCTTC. It translates to CASSFSRVMNNEQFF.